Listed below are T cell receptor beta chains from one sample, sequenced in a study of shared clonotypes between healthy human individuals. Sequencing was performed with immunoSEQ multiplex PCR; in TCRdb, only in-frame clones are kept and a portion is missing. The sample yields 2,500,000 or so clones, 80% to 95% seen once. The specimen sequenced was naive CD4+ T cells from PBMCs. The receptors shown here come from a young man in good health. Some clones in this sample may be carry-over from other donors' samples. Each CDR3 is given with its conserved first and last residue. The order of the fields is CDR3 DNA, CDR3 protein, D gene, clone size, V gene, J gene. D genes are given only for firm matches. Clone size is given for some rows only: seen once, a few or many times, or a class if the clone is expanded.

DNA: TGTGCCAGCAGCTTCGTAGCCCCAGCCTACGAGCAGTACTTC; CDR3: CASSFVAPAYEQYF; D: .; size: .; V: TRBV7-2; J: TRBJ2-7
DNA: TGTGCCAGCAGCTCGGACAGCGAAAAACTGTTTTTT; CDR3: CASSSDSEKLFF; D: .; size: few; V: TRBV7-2; J: TRBJ1-4
DNA: TGTGCCAGCAGCCCCCAGGGTTTTCGGACCTTC; CDR3: CASSPQGFRTF; D: .; size: .; V: TRBV5-4; J: TRBJ2-7
DNA: TGCGCCAGCACCTCCGGGACAGAGGGGACTGAAGCTTTCTTT; CDR3: CASTSGTEGTEAFF; D: TRBD1; size: .; V: TRBV5-1; J: TRBJ1-1
DNA: TGCGCCAGCAGCCAAGATTATTTGTCGGCTAATCAAGAGACCCAGTACTTC; CDR3: CASSQDYLSANQETQYF; D: .; size: .; V: TRBV4-1; J: TRBJ2-5
DNA: TGTGCCAGCAGCGTATCCCTAGACCGAAGACAGGGGGACACCGGGGAGCTGTTTTTT; CDR3: CASSVSLDRRQGDTGELFF; D: TRBD1; size: .; V: TRBV9; J: TRBJ2-2
DNA: TGTGCCAGTAGTATTTACTTTTCCGGTTCCTACGAGCAGTACTTC; CDR3: CASSIYFSGSYEQYF; D: .; size: .; V: TRBV19; J: TRBJ2-7
DNA: TGTGCCAGCGTAGCCGGGACAGGTCCCTCATTGAACGAAAAACTGTTTTTT; CDR3: CASVAGTGPSLNEKLFF; D: TRBD1; size: .; V: TRBV28; J: TRBJ1-4
DNA: TGTGCCAGCAGCCCAAGGGACAGGCGCACAGATACGCAGTATTTT; CDR3: CASSPRDRRTDTQYF; D: TRBD1; size: .; V: TRBV4-2; J: TRBJ2-3
DNA: TGCAGCACCAAAGAACAGGGGGTCCCTTACGAGCAGTACTTC; CDR3: CSTKEQGVPYEQYF; D: TRBD1; size: once; V: TRBV29-1; J: TRBJ2-7
DNA: TGTGCCAGCAGTTCCCCCACGAAGCGGCGTTTCAATGAGCAGTTCTTC; CDR3: CASSSPTKRRFNEQFF; D: .; size: .; V: TRBV27; J: TRBJ2-1
DNA: TGTGCCAGCAGCGTGAAGACCACGGGGTATGGCTACACCTTC; CDR3: CASSVKTTGYGYTF; D: .; size: .; V: TRBV5-4; J: TRBJ1-2
DNA: TGCGCCAGCAGCCAAGATTACCGGACAGACCTTAGCACAGATACGCAGTATTTT; CDR3: CASSQDYRTDLSTDTQYF; D: .; size: .; V: TRBV4-1; J: TRBJ2-3
DNA: TGCAGCGCGTTCAGGGGGCAGGACACTGAAGCTTTCTTT; CDR3: CSAFRGQDTEAFF; D: TRBD1; size: .; V: TRBV29-1; J: TRBJ1-1
DNA: TGTGCCAGCAGCTCAATGGGGACAGGTCCCTACGAGCAGTACTTC; CDR3: CASSSMGTGPYEQYF; D: TRBD1; size: .; V: TRBV7-3; J: TRBJ2-7
DNA: TGCGCCAGCAGCTTCCGACTAGCCCATGAGCAGTTCTTC; CDR3: CASSFRLAHEQFF; D: TRBD2; size: .; V: TRBV5-1; J: TRBJ2-1
DNA: TGTGCCAGCTCGTCGGTAGGGAGCAACGAGCAGTACTTC; CDR3: CASSSVGSNEQYF; D: .; size: .; V: TRBV2; J: TRBJ2-7
DNA: TGTGCCAGTAGTATGGTCAGGACCACTGAAGCTTTCTTT; CDR3: CASSMVRTTEAFF; D: .; size: .; V: TRBV19; J: TRBJ1-1
DNA: TGTGCCAGCAGTACCGACACCTCTCACGAGCAGTACTTC; CDR3: CASSTDTSHEQYF; D: .; size: .; V: TRBV2; J: TRBJ2-7
DNA: TGTGCCAGTAGGGCCGAATTGCGGTCCTACGAGCAGTACTTC; CDR3: CASRAELRSYEQYF; D: .; size: once; V: TRBV19; J: TRBJ2-7
DNA: TGTGCCAGCAGCTTTAGTGGGGGACTACCCAATGAGCAGTTCTTC; CDR3: CASSFSGGLPNEQFF; D: TRBD2; size: .; V: TRBV7-3; J: TRBJ2-1
DNA: TGTGCCAGCAGGGCCAGGGGGCTTGGAAACACCATATATTTT; CDR3: CASRARGLGNTIYF; D: TRBD1; size: .; V: TRBV28; J: TRBJ1-3
DNA: TGTGCCAGCATGAAGACGCCGGGACAGAACACTGAAGCTTTCTTT; CDR3: CASMKTPGQNTEAFF; D: .; size: .; V: TRBV6-5; J: TRBJ1-1
DNA: TGTGCCAGCAGTCCCCCAGCCCGGGGAGGTGAGCCCCAGCATTTT; CDR3: CASSPPARGGEPQHF; D: .; size: .; V: TRBV28; J: TRBJ1-5
DNA: TGCGCCAGCAGCTCAGTCGTCTCTGGAAACACCATATATTTT; CDR3: CASSSVVSGNTIYF; D: .; size: .; V: TRBV5-1; J: TRBJ1-3
DNA: TGTGCCAGCAGCTTATTCGCGGGGACCCACAATGAGCAGTTCTTC; CDR3: CASSLFAGTHNEQFF; D: .; size: .; V: TRBV7-3; J: TRBJ2-1
DNA: TGTGCCAGCACGATGGTAGGGGGCGCCGACTATGGCTACACCTTC; CDR3: CASTMVGGADYGYTF; D: TRBD1; size: once; V: TRBV6-1; J: TRBJ1-2
DNA: TGTGCCTGGAGTGTAGGAGGTTCGAACACCGGGGAGCTGTTTTTT; CDR3: CAWSVGGSNTGELFF; D: .; size: .; V: TRBV30; J: TRBJ2-2
DNA: TGCGCCAGCAGCGACGGGACAGGGTGGGCAGATACGCAGTATTTT; CDR3: CASSDGTGWADTQYF; D: TRBD1; size: .; V: TRBV5-1; J: TRBJ2-3
DNA: TGTGCCAGCAGCCTTCTGCCCTACGAGCAGTACTTC; CDR3: CASSLLPYEQYF; D: .; size: .; V: TRBV28; J: TRBJ2-7
DNA: TGTGCCACTTCGGACAGGGGGAGCTCCTACGAGCAGTACTTC; CDR3: CATSDRGSSYEQYF; D: TRBD1; size: .; V: TRBV27; J: TRBJ2-7
DNA: TGTGCCAGCAGTTACTCTGGGACGGGGAGGGAGACCCAGTACTTC; CDR3: CASSYSGTGRETQYF; D: .; size: .; V: TRBV6-5; J: TRBJ2-5
DNA: TGTGCCAGTAGTCCAGGGACAGGGAATCAGCCCCAGCATTTT; CDR3: CASSPGTGNQPQHF; D: TRBD1; size: .; V: TRBV19; J: TRBJ1-5
DNA: TGTGCCATCAGTGACCCCGAAACAATCCCTGTCTTC; CDR3: CAISDPETIPVF; D: .; size: .; V: TRBV10-3; J: TRBJ1-2
DNA: TGTGCCAGCAGCGCGGAACCAGAGTCCCCTGGAAACACCATATATTTT; CDR3: CASSAEPESPGNTIYF; D: .; size: once; V: TRBV5-6; J: TRBJ1-3
DNA: TGTGCCAGCAGCTGGGGACTAGCGGGAGAAGATACGCAGTATTTT; CDR3: CASSWGLAGEDTQYF; D: TRBD2; size: .; V: TRBV7-8; J: TRBJ2-3
DNA: TGTGCCAGCAGCCAAGATCGCGGCCGCACAGATACGCAGTATTTT; CDR3: CASSQDRGRTDTQYF; D: .; size: .; V: TRBV5-4; J: TRBJ2-3